A single sample gave rise to the 9 T cell receptor beta chains below, sequenced in a study of T cells in Graves' hyperthyroidism and ophthalmopathy. Authors of the study amplified TCR beta CDR3 regions from RNA transcripts. First-round RT-PCR of the TCR CDR3 relied on the HTBI primer set. Each CDR3 protein gets one entry after TCRdb re-called the multiplex PCR reads with MiXCR. Of fewer than 550,000 distinct CDR3 sequences listed, 15% to 19% were seen once; the top ten hold 13% to 15%. The sample was blood. The receptors originated from a woman between 18 and 29 years old with Graves' hyperthyroidism.

Many counts were recorded for this clonotype. The rearrangement joins TRBV20-1 to TRBJ2-1, with D hard to call. This CDR3 is built from 13 residues. Germline assignment: CDR1 DFQATT and CDR2 SNEGSKA (reference sequence). Trimming took off 6 bases at V and 6 bases at J, with 15 bases between the two ends. This CDR3 is CSASPPTGNEQFF. DNA of the CDR3: TGCAGTGCCTCTCCCCCGACTGGCAATGAGCAGTTCTTC.

This rearrangement joins TRBV10-3 to TRBJ1-5; D may be TRBD1 (6 bases). Trimming pared 6 bases from V and 3 bases from J, leaving 9 bases between. Germline CDR1 ENHRY, CDR2 SYGVKD. The CDR3 spans 13 residues. This CDR3 reads CAISRQVNQPQHF. The CDR3, as DNA: TGTGCCATCAGCCGACAGGTCAATCAGCCCCAGCATTTT.

Comments on this clonotype: This could be a read error, since a much larger clone is one nucleotide away. The J gene is TRBJ2-7, the V gene TRBV7-9, with 7 bases matching TRBD2. Germline CDR1 SEHNR, CDR2 FQNEAQ (reference sequence). V lost 5 bases and J lost 5; bases outside the gene matches: 12. This CDR3 has 15 amino acids. This CDR3 is CASSRRGDPTHEQYF. For the CDR3, the DNA is TGTGCCAGCAGCCGCCGGGGGGACCCAACCCACGAGCAGTACTTC.

This clonotype was detected only a few times. The rearrangement uses TRBV9 and TRBJ2-7, with TRBD1 identical over 8 bases. J was trimmed by 2 bases and V by 0 bases; bases with no gene match: 7. Germline lookup yields CDR1 SGDLS and CDR2 YYNGEE. The CDR3 runs to 16 residues. The CDR3 region has the DNA TGTGCCAGCAGCGTAGGCCGCGGACAGGGCCCCTACGAGCAGTACTTC. Protein: CASSVGRGQGPYEQYF.

This clonotype was counted many times. The genes are TRBV5-1 and TRBJ1-1, with D tentatively TRBD1 (5 bases). Germline V gene sequence: CDR1 SGHRS, CDR2 YFSETQ. V was cut by 4 bases and J by 1 base, with 17 bases left in between. The CDR3 runs 16 residues. CDR3 DNA: TGCGCCAGCAGCCTGGGGCTACAGATTAAGAACACTGAAGCTTTCTTT. Amino acid sequence: CASSLGLQIKNTEAFF. The full variable domain, in which reference TRBV5-1 and TRBJ1-1 provide the parts outside the CDR3, is KAGVTQTPRYLIKTRGQQVTLSCSPISGHRSVSWYQQTPGQGLQFLFEYFSETQRNKGNFPGRFSGRQFSNSRSEMNVSTLELGDSALYLCASSLGLQIKNTEAFFGQGTRLTVV.

In its sample, this clonotype was seen many times. The CDR3 spells CSAKGWGTTEAFF. CDR3 coding DNA: TGCAGTGCTAAAGGGTGGGGGACCACTGAAGCTTTCTTT. V usage is TRBV20-1 and J usage is TRBJ1-1, with D perhaps matching TRBD1 (5 bases). Between the trimmed V and J ends, which lost 4 bases and 4 bases, there was a span of 13 bases. Germline assignment: CDR1 DFQATT and CDR2 SNEGSKA (reference sequence). The CDR3 is 13 amino acids.

The chain uses TRBV24-1 and TRBJ2-2, with 11 positions matching TRBD1. Per the germline V gene, CDR1 is KGHDR and CDR2 is SFDVKD. J gave up 3 bases and V 7 bases, and 3 bases lay outside the gene matches. The CDR3 sequence is 15 residues long. CDR3 nucleotide sequence: TGTGCCACCAGCCGGACAGGGGGCGACACCGGGGAGCTGTTTTTT. It translates to CATSRTGGDTGELFF.

This clonotype was counted a few times. The chain joins TRBV7-2 to TRBJ2-1; 9 bases fit TRBD2. This CDR3 is 17 amino acids long. The germline CDR1 and CDR2 sequences are SGHTA and FQGNSA. V shed 2 bases and J 4 bases; nucleotides not matched to a gene: 9. For the CDR3, the DNA is TGTGCCAGCAGCTTAAGGGCAGCGGGAGGACTGTACAATGAGCAGTTCTTC. Amino acid sequence: CASSLRAAGGLYNEQFF.

The chain is built from TRBV12-3 or TRBV12-4 and TRBJ1-6, with no clear D. V was trimmed by 8 bases and J by 0 bases, leaving 8 bases between them. This CDR3 is 14 amino acids long. CDR3 coding DNA: TGTGCCAGCCTCGGCGGCTCCTATAATTCACCCCTCCACTTT. This gives the protein CASLGGSYNSPLHF.